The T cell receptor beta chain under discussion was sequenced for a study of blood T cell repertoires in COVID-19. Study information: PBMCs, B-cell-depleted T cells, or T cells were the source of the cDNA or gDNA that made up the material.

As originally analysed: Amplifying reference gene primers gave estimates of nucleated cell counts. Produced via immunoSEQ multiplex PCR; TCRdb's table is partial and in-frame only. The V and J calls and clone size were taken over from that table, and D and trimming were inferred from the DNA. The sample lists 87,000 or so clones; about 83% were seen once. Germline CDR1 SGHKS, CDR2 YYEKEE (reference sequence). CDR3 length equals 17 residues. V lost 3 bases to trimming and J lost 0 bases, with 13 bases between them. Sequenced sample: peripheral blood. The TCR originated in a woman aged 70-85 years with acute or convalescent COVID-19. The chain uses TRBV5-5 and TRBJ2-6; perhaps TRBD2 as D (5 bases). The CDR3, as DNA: TGTGCCAGCAGCTCCCTTTACACTAGCTCTGGGGCCAACGTCCTGACTTTC. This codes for CASSSLYTSSGANVLTF.